Detailed here is one T cell receptor beta chain. Participants' own reports of clinical history determined their cohort assignment. The ends lost 4 bases at V and 7 bases at J; junction bases unmatched: 7. The CDR3 extends over 15 amino acids. Germline CDR1 MDHEN, CDR2 SYDVKM. The record originates from a study of blood T cell repertoires in COVID-19. The wider study: PBMCs, B-cell-depleted T cells, or T cells provided the cDNA or gDNA that made up the material.

Under the authors' procedure: Estimation of nucleated cell counts relied on the amplification of reference gene primers. Clones were read by immunoSEQ multiplex PCR, and TCRdb kept only the in-frame ones, dropping some. The V and J calls and clone size come from that table; D and trimming were worked out from the DNA. The sample lists some 360,000 clones, about nine tenths occurring once. The sample was PBMCs or T cells enriched from blood (not recorded which). J is TRBJ2-1 and V is TRBV28, with TRBD2 identical over 10 bases. The receptor's source is a woman in her thirties who had been exposed to COVID-19. CDR3 DNA sequence: TGTGCCAGCAGTTCTCTAGCGGGAGTCGCGAATGAGCAGTTCTTC. Amino acid sequence: CASSSLAGVANEQFF.